These 16 T cell receptor beta chains originate from one sample sequenced in a study of T cell responses to AZD1222 COVID-19 vaccine. Produced via immunoSEQ multiplex PCR; TCRdb's table is partial and in-frame only. The sample has 75,000 to 95,000 clones; around nine tenths are singletons. The sequences come from peripheral blood, collected on day 0 of AZD1222 vaccination. These TCRs come from an adult in good health.

V is TRBV24-1 and J is TRBJ1-4; D is uncertain. Germline CDR1 is KGHDR and CDR2 is SFDVKD. This CDR3 contains 14 residues. Between the trimmed V and J ends, which lost 2 bases and 8 bases, there was a span of 11 bases. The CDR3 reads CATSDSQVGEKLFF. In nucleotides, the CDR3 is TGTGCCACCAGTGATTCCCAGGTCGGGGAAAAACTGTTTTTT.

This chain links TRBV19 with TRBJ1-1; 9 bases agree with TRBD1. In germline, CDR1 is LNHDA, CDR2 SQIVND (reference sequence). With V trimmed by 8 bases and J by 1 base, 8 bases remained unmatched. The CDR3 extends over 15 amino acids. The chain's CDR3 is CASGGTGIENTEAFF. DNA of the CDR3: TGTGCCAGTGGGGGGACAGGGATTGAGAACACTGAAGCTTTCTTT.

The chain is built from TRBV5-1 and TRBJ1-6; TRBD1 matches 7 bases. The CDR3 length is 16 residues. V shed 0 bases, J shed 7 bases, and the junction held 7 bases outside the gene matches. In germline, CDR1 is SGHRS, CDR2 YFSETQ. CDR3 in amino acids: CASSLEGALGNSPLHF. CDR3 nucleotide sequence: TGCGCCAGCAGCTTGGAGGGGGCGCTGGGCAATTCACCCCTCCACTTT.

The V and J genes are TRBV27 and TRBJ2-7, with D perhaps being TRBD1 or TRBD2 (5 bases each). Germline V gene data show CDR1 as MNHEY and CDR2 as SMNVEV (reference sequence). CDR3 length: 15 amino acids. V was pared by 3 bases and J by 5 bases, with 17 bases between. CDR3 residues: CASSLRGRGPHEQYF. DNA of the CDR3: TGTGCCAGCAGTTTGAGGGGTAGAGGCCCCCACGAGCAGTACTTC.

The chain links TRBV11-3 to TRBJ2-3, with 8 bases lining up with TRBD1. The CDR3 consists of 17 residues. Germline CDR1 and CDR2: SGHNT and YENEEA. V was pared by 0 bases and J by 0 bases, with 5 bases of the junction left unmatched. The chain's CDR3 is CASSLDGTGASTDTQYF. CDR3 sequence (DNA): TGTGCCAGCAGCTTAGATGGGACAGGAGCTAGCACAGATACGCAGTATTTT.

This sequence joins TRBV30 and TRBJ2-7; 9 bases match TRBD1. J gave up 3 bases and V 1 base, and 10 bases lay outside the gene matches. The CDR3 has 16 amino acids. The V gene's germline CDR1 is GTSNPN and CDR2 SVGIG (reference sequence). The CDR3 loop reads CAWSANPGTGIYEQYF. CDR3 DNA sequence: TGTGCCTGGAGTGCTAATCCCGGGACAGGGATCTACGAGCAGTACTTC.

This clone was seen a single time. The rearrangement links TRBV28 to TRBJ2-5; perhaps TRBD2 as D (5 bases). Germline V gene lookup returns CDR1 MDHEN and CDR2 SYDVKM. Trimming stripped 2 bases from V and 5 bases from J, with 6 bases between. CDR3 length equals 12 residues. The CDR3 DNA reads as TGTGCCAGCAGTTTACGCGGGGAGACCCAGTACTTC. This sequence encodes CASSLRGETQYF. Using reference TRBV28 and TRBJ2-5 for the parts outside the CDR3, the full variable domain is DVKVTQSSRYLVKRTGEKVFLECVQDMDHENMFWYRQDPGLGLRLIYFSYDVKMKEKGDIPEGYSVSREKKERFSLILESASTNQTSMYLCASSLRGETQYFGPGTRLLVL.

The rearrangement joins TRBV11-2 to TRBJ1-2, with D maybe TRBD1 (5 bases). The germline V gene has CDR1 SGHAT and CDR2 FQNNGV. Trimming shortened V by 1 base and J by 2 bases, and 14 bases separated the two germline ends. The CDR3 extends over 16 amino acids. CDR3 DNA: TGTGCCAGCAGCTTAGGTACAGGTTACTCAAACTATGGCTACACCTTC. It yields the protein CASSLGTGYSNYGYTF.

The chain links TRBV24-1 to TRBJ1-1; D unclear. The V and J ends lost 3 bases and 1 base respectively, with 8 bases between them. Germline assignment: CDR1 KGHDR and CDR2 SFDVKD. The CDR3 loop spans 14 amino acids. Here the CDR3 DNA reads TGTGCCACCAGTGATCCAACAGAGAACACTGAAGCTTTCTTT. It codes for CATSDPTENTEAFF.

Here the CDR3 DNA reads TGTGCCAGCAGCCAAGTTTCCAGGGGAAAAGATCGTGGCTACACCTTC. The encoded protein is CASSQVSRGKDRGYTF. The genes are TRBV4-2 and TRBJ1-2, with D possibly TRBD1 on 6 matching bases. The CDR3 spans 16 residues. The germline gives CDR1 LGHNA, CDR2 YNFKEQ. V lost 1 base and J 7 bases, leaving 19 bases between the germline ends.

The chain carries TRBV19 and TRBJ1-3; D unclear. Per the germline V gene, CDR1 is LNHDA and CDR2 is SQIVND (reference sequence). V was clipped by 3 bases and J by 4 bases, with 10 bases between them. The CDR3 is 14 amino acids. The CDR3, as DNA: TGTGCCAGTAGTATCATGGGTACAGGAAACACCATATATTTT. This encodes CASSIMGTGNTIYF.

The chain has TRBV7-3 and TRBJ2-3; perhaps TRBD1 as D (7 bases). This CDR3 has 15 residues. Trimming took off 1 base at V and 6 bases at J, with 14 bases between the two ends. Germline assignment: CDR1 SGHTA and CDR2 FQGTGA. CDR3 region: CASSLNARGADTQYF. The CDR3 nucleotides read TGTGCCAGCAGCTTAAATGCCAGGGGGGCGGATACGCAGTATTTT.

This clone was observed a few times. The chain links TRBV24-1 to TRBJ2-1, with 9 bases that match TRBD2. The junction had 1 base not matched to a gene; V was cut back by 3 bases and J by 2 bases. CDR3 length: 15 amino acids. Germline V gene lookup returns CDR1 KGHDR and CDR2 SFDVKD. The CDR3 sequence: CATSDGLATYNEQFF. CDR3 sequence (DNA): TGTGCCACCAGTGATGGACTAGCGACCTACAATGAGCAGTTCTTC.

The chain recombines TRBV5-4 with TRBJ2-3; D not certain. There are 15 residues in the CDR3. From germline, CDR1 is SGHNT and CDR2 YYREEE (reference sequence). V shed 0 bases and J shed 1 base, with 9 bases lying between them. CDR3 nucleotide sequence: TGTGCCAGCAGCTTGGCCCTCAAGGGCACAGATACGCAGTATTTT. Amino acids: CASSLALKGTDTQYF. The variable domain in full, with the rest retrieved from reference TRBV5-4 and TRBJ2-3, is ETGVTQSPTHLIKTRGQQVTLRCSSQSGHNTVSWYQQALGQGPQFIFQYYREEENGRGNFPPRFSGLQFPNYSSELNVNALELDDSALYLCASSLALKGTDTQYFGPGTRLTVL.

The chain is built from TRBV11-2 and TRBJ2-3, with D unresolved. The CDR3 covers 12 residues. Germline V CDR1 and CDR2: SGHAT, FQNNGV. Trimming left V 5 bases short and J 4 bases short, with 7 bases between. CDR3 DNA: TGTGCCAGCAGCCGTATCTCAGATACGCAGTATTTT. The encoded protein is CASSRISDTQYF. The whole variable domain, remainder taken from reference TRBV11-2 and TRBJ2-3, is EAGVAQSPRYKIIEKRQSVAFWCNPISGHATLYWYQQILGQGPKLLIQFQNNGVVDDSQLPKDRFSAERLKGVDSTLKIQPAKLEDSAVYLCASSRISDTQYFGPGTRLTVL.

The rearrangement uses TRBV11-2 and TRBJ2-7, with D hard to call. Trimming cost V 1 base and J 3 bases, with 4 bases left between them. Germline V gives CDR1 SGHAT, CDR2 FQNNGV. The CDR3 length is 12 residues. For the CDR3, the DNA is TGTGCCAGCAGCTTAGCGGGCTACGAGCAGTACTTC. Encoded protein: CASSLAGYEQYF.